This T cell receptor beta chain was documented in a study of glioma-infiltrating T cells. Whole-study results and caveats: Gliomas, especially low-grade, showed above-expected tissue-blood divergence; non-neoplastic patients showed below.

This clonotype was seen a few times. Its antigen is not known. Using RNA template, CDR3s of TCR alpha and beta were amplified with iRepertoire arm-PCR. A single record per CDR3 protein comes from TCRdb applying MiXCR to the multiplex PCR reads. The sample includes 100,000 to 150,000 distinct CDR3 sequences, roughly 25% of them seen just once. The source is a human donor with low-grade glioma or glioblastoma, undergoing nonglioma brain surgery, or in good health (not recorded which). Sequenced sample: glioma tissue, nonneoplastic brain tissue, or PBMCs (not recorded which).

DNA of the CDR3: TGTGCCAGCAGTGAGACCGGGGGCCCCAACACTGAAGCTTTCTTT. Translated, it gives CASSETGGPNTEAFF. The rearrangement joins TRBV2 to TRBJ1-1, with a possible D match to TRBD1 (6 bases). Trimming took 3 bases from V and 2 from J, leaving 13 bases between them. There are 15 residues in the CDR3. CDR1 is SNHLY, CDR2 FYNNEI, per germline.